This T cell receptor beta chain was captured in a study of human T cells and chemical hapten exposure. Study-level results: TCRs at a frequency above 1 in 1000 stayed unchanged with DPC sensitization.

In TCRdb, the RACE reads were re-called with MiXCR into one record per CDR3 protein. The sample has 35,000 to 55,000 distinct CDR3 sequences, approximately 9.7% seen once. V lost 6 bases and J lost 0, with 15 bases in between. Germline-derived CDR1 and CDR2 are SGHTS and YDEGEE. This CDR3 is built from 15 residues. Many counts were recorded for this clonotype. Its antigen is undetermined. As to time point: patch test 2, 6 weeks after DPC sensitization. Treatment specified: therapeutic diphenylcyclopropenone sensitization with weekly scalp DPC. Whole blood, unfractionated, served as the material for total RNA extraction. Blood sampling preceded each patch test application.

The TCR comes from a woman aged 25 to 39 with alopecia areata. Some clones in this sample may be carry-over from other donors' samples. The V gene is TRBV5-8, the J gene TRBJ1-1, with D perhaps matching TRBD1 (6 bases). The starting material was whole blood, obtained in connection with sensitization to the hapten diphenylcyclopropenone (DPC). CDR3 amino acids: CASNRDIEMNTEAFF. CDR3 sequence (DNA): TGTGCCAGCAACCGGGACATCGAGATGAACACTGAAGCTTTCTTT. The full variable domain, with the rest looked up from reference TRBV5-8 and TRBJ1-1, is EAGVTQSPTHLIKTRGQQATLRCSPISGHTSVYWYQQALGLGLQFLLWYDEGEERNRGNFPPRFSGRQFPNYSSELNVNALELEDSALYLCASNRDIEMNTEAFFGQGTRLTVV.